These 19 T cell receptor beta chains originate from one sample sequenced in a study of blood T cell repertoires in COVID-19. Sequencing used immunoSEQ multiplex PCR; TCRdb keeps in-frame clones, though not all of them. The sample carries 95,000 to 150,000 clones, about 70% recorded once. The sample taken for sequencing was peripheral blood. Receptors were obtained from a woman between 65 and 79 years old with acute or convalescent COVID-19.

The genes are TRBV19 and TRBJ2-5; D remains ambiguous. Germline lookup yields CDR1 LNHDA and CDR2 SQIVND (reference sequence). V lost 4 bases, J lost 2 bases, and 11 bases lay in between. The CDR3 spans 14 residues. The CDR3 DNA is TGTGCCAGTAGTAATACCGACGGGCAAGAGACCCAGTACTTC. It is translated as CASSNTDGQETQYF.

Comment on this clone: An end of the junction differs from the germline gene, which may be a read error. CDR3 loop: CAIGVRAAHFF. Written as DNA, the CDR3 is TGTGCCATCGGTGTCAGGGCAGCCCATTTCTTC. V and J are TRBV6-5 and TRBJ2-7, with D possibly matching TRBD1 (5 bases). This CDR3 region has 11 residues. Germline assignment: CDR1 MNHEY and CDR2 SVGAGI.

The genes are TRBV11-3 and TRBJ2-1; TRBD2 aligns across 10 bases. The CDR3 has 15 residues. The V and J ends lost 2 bases and 9 bases, in that order; junction bases with no gene match: 7. In germline, CDR1 is SGHNT, CDR2 YENEEA. In nucleotides, the CDR3 is TGTGCCAGCAGCTTACTTAGCGGGGGGCTGGGTGAGCAGTTCTTC. Translated: CASSLLSGGLGEQFF.

This clone was found a few times. The chain uses TRBV5-1 and TRBJ2-1, with D perhaps TRBD2 (6 bases). V shed 6 bases and J shed 8 bases, with 21 bases lying between them. Germline values: CDR1 SGHRS, CDR2 YFSETQ. CDR3 length: 15 amino acids. The CDR3 here is CASKDGGNRRDEQFF. DNA for the CDR3: TGCGCCAGCAAGGACGGGGGTAACCGAAGGGATGAGCAGTTCTTC.

The chain combines TRBV15 with TRBJ2-7, with TRBD1 as a possible D gene (5 bases). Germline V gene lookup returns CDR1 LNHNV and CDR2 YYDKDF (reference sequence). CDR3 length equals 14 residues. The V and J ends lost 2 bases and 2 bases respectively, with 10 bases between them. CDR3 amino acids: CATSRKGVPYEQYF. CDR3 DNA sequence: TGTGCCACCAGCAGAAAAGGGGTCCCCTACGAGCAGTACTTC.

V gene TRBV11-3 combines with J gene TRBJ2-2; D not certain. V lost 2 bases, J lost 6 bases, and 4 bases lay in between. The CDR3 extends over 12 amino acids. Germline CDR1 and CDR2: SGHNT and YENEEA. The CDR3 reads CASSLRSGELFF. The CDR3 DNA sequence: TGTGCCAGCAGCTTACGTTCCGGGGAGCTGTTTTTT.

The chain employs TRBV12-3 or TRBV12-4 and TRBJ1-6; D is unresolved. Trimming shortened V by 10 bases and J by 4 bases, and 11 bases separated the two germline ends. This CDR3 spans 13 amino acids. CDR3 loop: CATKREYNSPLHF. The DNA for the CDR3 is TGTGCCACCAAACGGGAGTATAATTCACCCCTCCACTTT.

V and J are TRBV29-1 and TRBJ2-5; 7 positions match TRBD2. Unmatched junction bases numbered 11, after V lost 7 bases and J lost 9 bases. Germline V gives CDR1 SQVTM, CDR2 ANQGSEA. The CDR3 consists of 12 residues. The CDR3 reads CSATLSGRAQYF. The CDR3 coding sequence is TGCAGCGCAACTCTTAGTGGGAGGGCCCAGTACTTC.

This chain uses TRBV28 with TRBJ2-7; D is undetermined. CDR3 size: 12 residues. V lost 4 bases to trimming and J lost 3 bases, with 7 bases between them. Germline V gene data show CDR1 as MDHEN and CDR2 as SYDVKM. CDR3 DNA sequence: TGTGCCAGCAGTTCCCGGGTCTACGAGCAGTACTTC. The encoded protein is CASSSRVYEQYF.

The V gene is TRBV6-2 or TRBV6-3, the J gene TRBJ2-7; 8 nucleotides line up with TRBD2. The V and J ends lost 4 bases and 2 bases, in that order; junction bases with no gene match: 13. Germline V gives CDR1 MNHEY, CDR2 SVGEGT. The CDR3 sequence is 17 residues long. The CDR3 here is CASSFGGPAGVTYEQYF. CDR3 in DNA: TGTGCCAGCAGTTTCGGAGGGCCAGCGGGGGTAACCTACGAGCAGTACTTC.

CDR3 loop: CASSLSDRGDFYEQYF. The CDR3 DNA reads TGTGCCAGCAGTTTGTCGGACAGGGGGGATTTCTACGAGCAGTACTTC. This chain links TRBV27 with TRBJ2-7; 10 nucleotides agree with TRBD1. The germline V gene encodes CDR1 MNHEY and CDR2 SMNVEV (reference sequence). This CDR3 has 16 amino acids. V dropped 3 bases and J dropped 3; count of bases not matched to a gene: 8.

The chain has TRBV5-1 and TRBJ1-1; D gene unclear. Deletions cut 1 base from V and 1 base from J, with 5 bases between. The CDR3 sequence is 13 residues long. Germline CDR1 is SGHRS and CDR2 is YFSETQ. CDR3 in DNA: TGCGCCAGCAGCTTGCGGGGGAACACTGAAGCTTTCTTT. Translated: CASSLRGNTEAFF.

V gene TRBV21-1 combines with J gene TRBJ2-2; TRBD1 is the table's D call, not checked against the DNA. TRBV21-1 is classified as a pseudogene. The CDR3 is made up of 16 amino acids. The CDR3 sequence is CASSKAGQANTGELFF. The CDR3 DNA follows: TGTGCCAGCAGCAAAGCGGGACAGGCGAACACCGGGGAGCTGTTTTTT.

The J gene is TRBJ2-5, the V gene TRBV9; TRBD2 matches 9 bases. The germline V gene has CDR1 SGDLS and CDR2 YYNGEE. Trimming at V came to 0 bases and at J to 2 bases, leaving 8 bases not matched to a gene. The CDR3 spans 17 residues. This CDR3 reads CASSVAGAGGTQETQYF. CDR3 nucleotides: TGTGCCAGCAGCGTAGCTGGAGCGGGGGGTACTCAAGAGACCCAGTACTTC.

The chain recombines TRBV19 with TRBJ1-2; D perhaps matches TRBD1 (5 bases). The CDR3 runs to 17 residues. The germline V and J ends were trimmed by 1 base and 5 bases, with 20 bases remaining between them. CDR1 is LNHDA and CDR2 is SQIVND in the germline V gene (reference sequence). CDR3 protein: CASSIVGQGNALYGYTF. As DNA, the CDR3 is TGTGCCAGTAGTATAGTCGGGCAGGGAAACGCCCTATATGGCTACACCTTC.

This rearrangement joins TRBV7-2 to TRBJ2-1; TRBD2 agrees at 7 bases. The CDR3 runs 15 residues. Germline assignment: CDR1 SGHTA and CDR2 FQGNSA. J was trimmed by 4 bases and V by 0 bases; bases with no gene match: 3. DNA for the CDR3: TGTGCCAGCAGCTTAGCGGGGGGGATGTACAATGAGCAGTTCTTC. Translated: CASSLAGGMYNEQFF.

The chain recombines TRBV4-2 with TRBJ2-3; 10 bases line up with TRBD2. CDR3 size: 16 residues. After removal of 1 base from V and 4 bases from J, the junction contained 5 bases not matched to a gene. Germline CDR1 reads LGHNA; CDR2 reads YNFKEQ. This CDR3 is CASSQGASGSPDTQYF. CDR3 coding DNA: TGTGCCAGCAGCCAAGGAGCTAGCGGGAGCCCAGATACGCAGTATTTT.

CDR3 in amino acids: CASSAGTSNTGELFF. The CDR3 nucleotides read TGCGCCAGCAGCGCCGGGACTTCGAACACCGGGGAGCTGTTTTTT. V is TRBV5-1 and J is TRBJ2-2; a weak D match, TRBD2 (6 bases). Between the trimmed V and J ends, which lost 4 bases and 0 bases, there was a span of 10 bases. Germline V gene data show CDR1 as SGHRS and CDR2 as YFSETQ. This CDR3 contains 15 residues.

This clone was counted between two and nine times. V and J are TRBV6-6 and TRBJ2-4; 10 nucleotides agree with TRBD1. From germline, CDR1 is MNHNY and CDR2 SVGAGI (reference sequence). V trimming: 6 bases; J trimming: 4 bases; junction bases outside the gene matches: 6. The CDR3 runs 15 residues. In DNA, the CDR3 is TGTGCCAGCAGCCCGAGACAGGGGGCGAAAAACATTCAGTACTTC. It yields the protein CASSPRQGAKNIQYF.